This T cell receptor (beta chain) was captured by sequencing in a study of a mutant IDH1 vaccine in newly diagnosed glioma. Assay used: immunoSEQ multiplex PCR; TCRdb lists only in-frame clones, some missing. Of roughly 52,000 clones listed, approximately 80% are singletons. Trimming removed 5 bases at V and 4 bases at J, with 21 bases between. CDR3 size: 16 residues. Time point noted: week 23, last vaccination. A single vaccine dose contained 300 ug of mutant IDH1 20-mer peptide, and topical imiquimod was used with it. As concerns this clone: Its antigen is undetermined.

This TCR was sampled from a middle-aged man with glioma. The rearrangement uses TRBV5-3 and TRBJ1-2; no definite D call. TRBV5-3 carries the ORF label, with uncertain function. Sequencing was performed on PBMCs, taken from a glioma patient whose treatment included an IDH1 peptide vaccine. The CDR3 protein is CARSPRPGPRLYGYTF. For the CDR3, the DNA is TGTGCCAGAAGTCCCCGCCCCGGGCCCCGACTCTATGGCTACACCTTC.